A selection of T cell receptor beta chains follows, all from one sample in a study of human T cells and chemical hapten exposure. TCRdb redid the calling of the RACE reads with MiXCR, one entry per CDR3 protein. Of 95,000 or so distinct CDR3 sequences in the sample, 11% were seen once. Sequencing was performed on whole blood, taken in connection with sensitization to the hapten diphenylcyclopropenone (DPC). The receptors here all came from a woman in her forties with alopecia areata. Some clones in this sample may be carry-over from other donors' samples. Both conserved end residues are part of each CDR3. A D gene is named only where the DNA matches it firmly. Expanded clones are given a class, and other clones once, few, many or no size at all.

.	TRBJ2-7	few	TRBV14	TGTGCCAGCAGCCACCCAGGGACCACCCGCTACGAGCAGTACTTC	CASSHPGTTRYEQYF
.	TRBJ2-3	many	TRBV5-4	TGTGCCAGCAGCCGTAACACAGATACGCAGTATTTT	CASSRNTDTQYF
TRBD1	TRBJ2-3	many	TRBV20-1	TGCAGTGCTAGAGCCGACAGGGGGAGCACAGATACGCAGTATTTT	CSARADRGSTDTQYF
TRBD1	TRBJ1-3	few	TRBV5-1	TGCGCCAGCAGCTTACCCGGGACAGAGCGAAACACCATATATTTT	CASSLPGTERNTIYF
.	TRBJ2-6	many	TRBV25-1	TGTGCCAGCAGTGAGTTTGGGGGCGCTGGGGCCAACGTCCTGACTTTC	CASSEFGGAGANVLTF
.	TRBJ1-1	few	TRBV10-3	TGTGCCATCAGTGATAACGCGGGGAACACTGAAGCTTTCTTT	CAISDNAGNTEAFF
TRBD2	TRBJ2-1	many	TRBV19	TGTGCCAGCCGGGGACTAGCGACTAACAATGAGCAGTTCTTC	CASRGLATNNEQFF
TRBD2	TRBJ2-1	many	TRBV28	TGTGCCAGCAGTTTTTCGAACGGACTAGCGGATCAGTTCTTC	CASSFSNGLADQFF
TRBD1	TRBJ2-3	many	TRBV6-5	TGTGCCAGCAGTTACCCACAGCGAGGGACAGGGCGAGCAGATACGCAGTATTTT	CASSYPQRGTGRADTQYF
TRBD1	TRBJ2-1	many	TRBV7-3	TGTGCCAGCAGCTTAACGGGGACAGGCATGTACAATGAGCAGTTCTTC	CASSLTGTGMYNEQFF
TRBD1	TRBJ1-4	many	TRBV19	TGTGCCAGTAGTACTGCGGGACAGGGGATCCCCACCCTCCTGCTTGTGTTT	CASSTAGQGIPTLLLVF
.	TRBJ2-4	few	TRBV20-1	TGCAGTGCCCTCCCCGGGACCAGGGGGGACATTCAGTACTTC	CSALPGTRGDIQYF
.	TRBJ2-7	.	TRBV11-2	TGTGCCAGCAGCTTAACTCTGACAGCCTACGAGCAGTACTTC	CASSLTLTAYEQYF
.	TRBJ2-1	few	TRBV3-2	TGTGCCAGGGGAGATGTTGACAATGAGCAGTTCTTC	CARGDVDNEQFF
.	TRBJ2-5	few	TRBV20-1	TGCAGTGCTAGGGGACTGCAAGAGACCCAGTACTTC	CSARGLQETQYF
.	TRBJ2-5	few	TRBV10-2	TGCGCCAGCACCGGGTCTAGAGAAGAGACCCAGTACTTC	CASTGSREETQYF
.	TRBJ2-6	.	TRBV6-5	TGTGCCAGCAGTTATGTCGGTCGGGGGGCCAACGTCCTGACTTTC	CASSYVGRGANVLTF
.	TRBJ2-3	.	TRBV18	TGTGCCAGCTCACCACAAAGGGCCGGGACAGATACGCAGTATTTT	CASSPQRAGTDTQYF
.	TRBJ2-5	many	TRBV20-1	TGCAGTGCCCGCCAACCGGGGTTGGAGACCCAGTACTTC	CSARQPGLETQYF
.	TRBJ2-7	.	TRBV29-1	TGCAGCGTTGTAGGGGGCTCCTACGAGCAGTACTTC	CSVVGGSYEQYF
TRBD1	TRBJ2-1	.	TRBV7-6	TGTGCCAGCAGCTTAGTTACAGGGGATGAGCAGTTCTTC	CASSLVTGDEQFF
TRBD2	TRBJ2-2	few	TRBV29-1	TGCAGCGTTCCACTAGCGGCCGGTATCGGGGAGCTGTTTTTT	CSVPLAAGIGELFF
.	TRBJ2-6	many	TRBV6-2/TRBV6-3	TGTGCCAGCAGCCTTTCAGGGACCGGGGCCAACGTCCTGACTTTC	CASSLSGTGANVLTF
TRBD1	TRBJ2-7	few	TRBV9	TGTGCCAGCAGCACCGGGACAGGGGTCTACGAGCAGTACTTC	CASSTGTGVYEQYF
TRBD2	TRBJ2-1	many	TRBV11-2	TGTGCCAGCAGCATCCCCGGGACTAGCCTCAATGAGCAGTTCTTC	CASSIPGTSLNEQFF
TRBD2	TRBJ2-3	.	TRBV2	TGTGCCAGCAGTACTAGGCGGGAGTCGCCAGATACGCAGTATTTT	CASSTRRESPDTQYF
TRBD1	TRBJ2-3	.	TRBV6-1	TGTGCCAGCAGTCAAAGGACAGGGGGCACAGATACGCAGTATTTT	CASSQRTGGTDTQYF
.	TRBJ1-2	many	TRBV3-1	TGTGCCAGCAGCAGACAGGCTTTCTATGGCTACACCTTC	CASSRQAFYGYTF
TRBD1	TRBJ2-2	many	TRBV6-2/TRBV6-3	TGTGCCAGCAGTCAGGGGACAGTTACCGGGGAGCTGTTTTTT	CASSQGTVTGELFF
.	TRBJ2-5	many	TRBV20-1	TGCAGTGCGGTAGGCCTTGTGGCCCAAGAGACCCAGTACTTC	CSAVGLVAQETQYF
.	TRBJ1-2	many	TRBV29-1	TGCAGCGTGGGAGGGAACTATGGCTACACCTTC	CSVGGNYGYTF
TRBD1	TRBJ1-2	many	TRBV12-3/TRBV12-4	TGTGCCAGCAGCGGGACAGGGTCAGCCTATGGCTACACCTTC	CASSGTGSAYGYTF